The sequence of this T cell receptor beta chain was determined in a study of PD-1 blockade in classical Hodgkin lymphoma. This clone was detected only once. Its antigen is currently unknown. TCRdb's table, derived via immunoSEQ multiplex PCR, lists solely in-frame clones and lacks some. Of around 20,000 clones listed, roughly three quarters are singletons. The V end was cut by 8 bases, the J end by 0 bases, with 8 bases between. This CDR3 region has 14 residues. CDR1 is MNHEY, CDR2 SVGAGI, per germline. General study findings and limits: Newly diagnosed patients were reported to exhibit reduced baseline TCR diversity relative to healthy donors. By C4D1, diversity of CD4+ TCRs had risen significantly, whereas that of CD8+ TCRs had not. Diversity similar to that of newly diagnosed patients was seen at baseline in complete responders.

The time point was: cycle 4 day 1 (C4D1), after less than 7 weeks of nivolumab. Every patient had relapsed following autologous stem cell transplantation, and cohorts differed in brentuximab vedotin exposure. The specimen comprised peripheral blood mononuclear cells (PBMCs), sampled before the fourth cycle of nivolumab. This clonotype originated in a human donor with classical Hodgkin lymphoma. V usage is TRBV6-5 and J usage is TRBJ2-6; either TRBD1 or TRBD2 may supply D (5 bases each). The DNA of the CDR3 is TGTGCCAGCGGGGCGGGCTCTGGGGCCAACGTCCTGACTTTC. It encodes CASGAGSGANVLTF.